The 24 T cell receptor beta chains below come from one sample, sequenced in a study of T cell changes during pregnancy in multiple sclerosis. Assay: immunoSEQ multiplex PCR; the TCRdb copy retains only in-frame clones and omits some. Here the sample spans roughly 100,000 clones, almost 95% being singletons. The specimen was peripheral blood, collected after pregnancy. These receptors were obtained from a female donor with multiple sclerosis, enrolled in a pregnancy study.

The chain joins TRBV7-2 to TRBJ2-1; D remains ambiguous. The CDR3 spans 15 residues. The ends were cut back, 0 bases at V and 0 bases at J, with 6 bases in the middle. CDR1 is SGHTA and CDR2 is FQGNSA in the germline V gene. The CDR3 spells CASSLAASSYNEQFF. Here the CDR3 DNA reads TGTGCCAGCAGCTTAGCGGCAAGCTCCTACAATGAGCAGTTCTTC. The complete variable domain, with remaining parts taken from reference TRBV7-2 and TRBJ2-1, reads GAGVSQSPSNKVTEKGKDVELRCDPISGHTALYWYRQSLGQGLEFLIYFQGNSAPDKSGLPSDRFSAERTGGSVSTLTIQRTQQEDSAVYLCASSLAASSYNEQFFGPGTRLTVL.

This clone has a single count. The V call is TRBV4-3, the J call TRBJ1-1, with 8 bases lining up with TRBD1. This CDR3 is 16 amino acids long. After removal of 1 base from V and 4 bases from J, the junction contained 8 bases not matched to a gene. CDR1 and CDR2 from the germline V gene are LGHNA and YSLEER. The CDR3, as DNA: TGCGCCAGCAGCCAAGGGGCAGGGGGCTGGAGCACTGAAGCTTTCTTT. Encoded protein: CASSQGAGGWSTEAFF.

The chain recombines TRBV19 with TRBJ1-4; no definite D call. V lost 1 base, J lost 2 bases, and 8 bases lay in between. CDR1 and CDR2 (germline): LNHDA, SQIVND (reference sequence). The CDR3 length is 15 residues. CDR3 nucleotides: TGTGCCAGTAGTATAGGGGGAGCTACTAATGAAAAACTGTTTTTT. Residues: CASSIGGATNEKLFF.

This clone was picked up a small number of times. The chain recombines TRBV27 with TRBJ1-5, with D possibly matching TRBD1 (6 bases). There are 14 residues in the CDR3. Germline V gives CDR1 MNHEY, CDR2 SMNVEV (reference sequence). Trimming stripped 3 bases from V and 4 bases from J, with 10 bases between. CDR3 nucleotides: TGTGCCAGCAGTTTCAACAGGGTGAATCAGCCCCAGCATTTT. Protein: CASSFNRVNQPQHF.

The chain combines TRBV5-5 with TRBJ1-5, with 8 bases aligning to TRBD1. Germline lookup yields CDR1 SGHKS and CDR2 YYEKEE (reference sequence). CDR3 length: 15 residues. V lost 3 bases and J lost 3; bases outside the gene matches: 5. The CDR3 DNA sequence: TGTGCCAGCAGCTGGACAGGGCGGGACAATCAGCCCCAGCATTTT. As protein: CASSWTGRDNQPQHF.

The V call is TRBV25-1, the J call TRBJ2-3; 7 bases are shared with TRBD1. The CDR3 extends over 14 amino acids. The germline V gene encodes CDR1 MGHDK and CDR2 SYGVNS. The V and J ends lost 0 bases and 13 bases, in that order; junction bases with no gene match: 10. This CDR3 is CASSEYAKTGRKYF. For the CDR3, the DNA is TGTGCCAGCAGTGAATATGCAAAGACAGGGCGCAAGTATTTT.

The rearrangement uses TRBV13 and TRBJ2-7; a possible D gene is TRBD1 (6 bases). Per germline, CDR1 PRHDT and CDR2 FYEKMQ (reference sequence). The germline V and J ends were trimmed by 5 bases and 1 base, with 18 bases remaining between them. The CDR3 spans 16 residues. The DNA of the CDR3 is TGTGCCAGCAGCCCGGAGGCACAGGGCGGGTCCTACGAGCAGTACTTC. This codes for CASSPEAQGGSYEQYF.

Here the CDR3 DNA reads TGTGCCAGCAGTCCACCGGGGGGAAACTATGGCTACACCTTC. Translation gives CASSPPGGNYGYTF. The chain carries TRBV28 and TRBJ1-2; D possibly corresponds to TRBD1 (5 bases). The CDR3 extends over 14 amino acids. V gave up 5 bases and J gave up 2 bases, with 12 bases separating them. From germline, CDR1 is MDHEN and CDR2 SYDVKM.

The chain recombines TRBV27 with TRBJ1-5; D ambiguous. The V end lost 2 bases, the J end lost 2 bases, and 34 bases lay between the germline ends. Germline CDR1 MNHEY, CDR2 SMNVEV (reference sequence). The CDR3 loop spans 23 amino acids. CDR3 nucleotide sequence: TGTGCCAGCAGTTTACACCATGGCCGGGATAGGGAGGTTTGTCGGTTAGGCAATCAGCCCCAGCATTTT. Translating gives CASSLHHGRDREVCRLGNQPQHF.

This clone was detected once. The chain couples TRBV29-1 to TRBJ2-5; TRBD1 is a possible D gene (5 bases). The CDR3 is 11 amino acids. The germline gives CDR1 SQVTM, CDR2 ANQGSEA. Trimming removed 4 bases at V and 3 bases at J, with 6 bases between. CDR3 residues: CSVAREETQYF. The CDR3 nucleotides are TGCAGCGTTGCCAGGGAAGAGACCCAGTACTTC.

The chain combines TRBV6-1 with TRBJ2-1; 8 nucleotides line up with TRBD2. The CDR3 runs 17 residues. The germline V gene encodes CDR1 MNHNS and CDR2 SASEGT. Trimming at V came to 3 bases and at J to 5 bases, leaving 12 bases not matched to a gene. The DNA of the CDR3 is TGTGCCAGCAGTGAGTTTCAGCGGGGGTACCTTAACAATGAGCAGTTCTTC. This translates into CASSEFQRGYLNNEQFF.

This sequence joins TRBV15 and TRBJ2-2; tentatively, D is TRBD1 (5 bases). Per germline, CDR1 LNHNV and CDR2 YYDKDF (reference sequence). V lost 2 bases and J lost 4, with 14 bases in between. The CDR3 totals 16 residues. CDR3 protein: CATSRPGLRGTGELFF. The CDR3 coding sequence is TGTGCCACCAGCAGACCAGGGTTGCGTGGCACCGGGGAGCTGTTTTTT. Together with reference TRBV15 and TRBJ2-2, the CDR3 gives the full variable domain: DAMVIQNPRYQVTQFGKPVTLSCSQTLNHNVMYWYQQKSSQAPKLLFHYYDKDFNNEADTPDNFQSRRPNTSFCFLDIRSPGLGDTAMYLCATSRPGLRGTGELFFGEGSRLTVL.

This clone was picked up one time. The rearrangement joins TRBV19 to TRBJ2-1, with 7 bases fitting TRBD2. Per the germline V gene, CDR1 is LNHDA and CDR2 is SQIVND (reference sequence). The CDR3 contains 15 residues. After removal of 2 bases from V and 4 bases from J, the junction contained 5 bases not matched to a gene. The CDR3 loop reads CASSISGRVYNEQFF. CDR3 DNA sequence: TGTGCCAGTAGTATATCAGGGAGGGTATACAATGAGCAGTTCTTC. Looking up the rest from reference TRBV19 and TRBJ2-1 gives the full variable domain: DGGITQSPKYLFRKEGQNVTLSCEQNLNHDAMYWYRQDPGQGLRLIYYSQIVNDFQKGDIAEGYSVSREKKESFPLTVTSAQKNPTAFYLCASSISGRVYNEQFFGPGTRLTVL.

The V call is TRBV18, the J call TRBJ2-3; TRBD1 aligns across 8 bases. J lost 5 bases, V lost 5 bases, and 9 bases had no gene match. Germline V gene sequence: CDR1 KGHSH, CDR2 LQKENI. CDR3 size: 15 residues. CDR3 nucleotides: TGTGCCAGCTCAAGGACAGGGAAAACCCTAGATACGCAGTATTTT. It encodes CASSRTGKTLDTQYF.

The V call is TRBV10-3, the J call TRBJ1-5; TRBD1 agrees at 7 bases. The CDR3 is 18 amino acids. Looked up from germline, CDR1 is ENHRY and CDR2 is SYGVKD. The V segment lost 0 bases and the J segment 0 bases; nucleotides outside the gene matches: 8. CDR3 DNA sequence: TGTGCCATCAGTGAGTCGAGGCAGGGGGGAAATAGCAATCAGCCCCAGCATTTT. Translating it yields CAISESRQGGNSNQPQHF.

The gene calls are TRBV5-4 and TRBJ1-1; D is ambiguous. The germline gives CDR1 SGHNT, CDR2 YYREEE (reference sequence). V was trimmed by 1 base and J by 0 bases, leaving 16 bases between them. This CDR3 comprises 17 residues. CDR3 nucleotides: TGTGCCAGCAGCTTGATCAGTACTAGTAAATTGAACACTGAAGCTTTCTTT. Translated, it gives CASSLISTSKLNTEAFF.

The chain is built from TRBV4-3 and TRBJ1-1, with unresolved D. Germline V gene data show CDR1 as LGHNA and CDR2 as YSLEER. The CDR3 has 14 amino acids. V was pared by 0 bases and J by 1 base, with 6 bases between. The CDR3: CASSQEQQNTEAFF. CDR3 DNA sequence: TGCGCCAGCAGCCAAGAACAGCAGAACACTGAAGCTTTCTTT.

The chain couples TRBV5-1 to TRBJ2-2, with TRBD1 identical over 9 bases. Germline V gives CDR1 SGHRS, CDR2 YFSETQ. V lost 4 bases and J lost 7; bases outside the gene matches: 5. The CDR3 extends over 14 amino acids. CDR3 protein: CASSPGQGNGELFF. In nucleotides, the CDR3 is TGCGCCAGCAGCCCGGGACAGGGAAACGGGGAGCTGTTTTTT.

The chain couples TRBV6-1 to TRBJ1-5, with D unclear. V shed 2 bases and J shed 11 bases, with 10 bases lying between them. Germline values: CDR1 MNHNS, CDR2 SASEGT. This CDR3 is built from 12 residues. CDR3 in amino acids: CASSELEAAQHF. In DNA form, the CDR3 reads TGTGCCAGCAGTGAATTGGAGGCGGCCCAGCATTTT.

V usage is TRBV9 and J usage is TRBJ2-6, with 14 bases that match TRBD2. CDR1 and CDR2 from the germline V gene are SGDLS and YYNGEE. The CDR3 extends over 21 amino acids. V shed 4 bases, J shed 3 bases, and the junction held 15 bases outside the gene matches. In DNA form, the CDR3 reads TGTGCCAGCAGCTACGGGACACTGACTAGCGGGGGGGCCGGTGGGGCCAACGTCCTGACTTTC. Translating it yields CASSYGTLTSGGAGGANVLTF.

The chain has TRBV4-1 and TRBJ2-2; no definite D call. Germline V gives CDR1 MGHRA, CDR2 YSYEKL. The germline V and J ends were trimmed by 4 bases and 4 bases, with 10 bases remaining between them. The CDR3 spans 14 residues. The CDR3 loop reads CASSLLQSTGELFF. The CDR3 nucleotides read TGCGCCAGCAGCCTCCTCCAGTCCACCGGGGAGCTGTTTTTT.

This chain connects TRBV27 to TRBJ2-5; the D gene is possibly TRBD1 (6 bases). Per germline, CDR1 MNHEY and CDR2 SMNVEV (reference sequence). The CDR3 is made up of 13 amino acids. With 3 bases removed from V and 5 bases from J, the gap between germline ends came to 10 bases. The CDR3 nucleotides are TGTGCCAGCAGTTTCGGGCAGGGGGAGACCCAGTACTTC. Translated, it gives CASSFGQGETQYF.

V and J are TRBV7-9 and TRBJ2-7, with 7 bases identical to TRBD1. Trimming took 5 bases from V and 3 from J; bases not matched to a gene: 7. CDR1 and CDR2 from the germline V gene are SEHNR and FQNEAQ (reference sequence). The CDR3 runs 14 residues. CDR3: CASSHIDRVYEQYF. The CDR3 DNA reads as TGTGCCAGCAGCCATATCGACAGGGTCTACGAGCAGTACTTC. Complete variable domain (other parts from reference TRBV7-9 and TRBJ2-7): DTGVSQNPRHKITKRGQNVTFRCDPISEHNRLYWYRQTLGQGPEFLTYFQNEAQLEKSRLLSDRFSAERPKGSFSTLEIQRTEQGDSAMYLCASSHIDRVYEQYFGPGTRLTVT.

The genes are TRBV15 and TRBJ2-7; D might be TRBD1 (5 bases). The CDR3 sequence is 17 residues long. V lost 0 bases to trimming and J lost 7 bases, with 22 bases between them. The V gene's germline CDR1 is LNHNV and CDR2 YYDKDF (reference sequence). CDR3 in DNA: TGTGCCACCAGCAGAGATATAGTGGGGCAGCTTCCACTGGAGCAGTACTTC. Amino acids: CATSRDIVGQLPLEQYF.